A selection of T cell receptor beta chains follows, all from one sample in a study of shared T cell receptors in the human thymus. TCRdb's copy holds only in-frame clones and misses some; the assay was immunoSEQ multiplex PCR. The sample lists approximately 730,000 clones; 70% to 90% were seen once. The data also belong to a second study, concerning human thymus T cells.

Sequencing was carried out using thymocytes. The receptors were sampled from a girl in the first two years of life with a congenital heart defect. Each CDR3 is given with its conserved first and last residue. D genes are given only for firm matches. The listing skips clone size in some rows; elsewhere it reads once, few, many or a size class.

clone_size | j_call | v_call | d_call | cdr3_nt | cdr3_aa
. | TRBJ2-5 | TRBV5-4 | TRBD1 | TGTGCCAGCAGCCCAGGGACAGGGGAGGAGACCCAGTACTTC | CASSPGTGEETQYF
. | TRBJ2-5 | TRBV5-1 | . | TGCGCCAGCAGCCTAGGGGGGGTGATCCAAGGAGAGACCCAGTACTTC | CASSLGGVIQGETQYF
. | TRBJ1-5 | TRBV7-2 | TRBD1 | TGTGCCAGCAGCTTAGTAGAGACAGGGGCCCCCAATCAGCCCCAGCATTTT | CASSLVETGAPNQPQHF
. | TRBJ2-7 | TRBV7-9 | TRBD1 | TGTGCCAGCAGCTCACTTGGAACAGGGGGTTACGAGCAGTACTTC | CASSSLGTGGYEQYF
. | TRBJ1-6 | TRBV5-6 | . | TGTGCCAGCAGCTTGTATGGGACATCGACTGGGGCACCCCTCCACTTT | CASSLYGTSTGAPLHF
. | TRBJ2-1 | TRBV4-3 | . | TGCGCCAGCAGCCCTCGCACCCTCGGGAATGAGCAGTTCTTC | CASSPRTLGNEQFF
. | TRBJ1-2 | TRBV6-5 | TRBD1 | TGTGCCAGCAGTTACTATGGGACAGTTGGTAGCTACACCTTC | CASSYYGTVGSYTF
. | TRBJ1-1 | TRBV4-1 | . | TGCGCCAGCAGCCATGTCTCGGGGTTTATGAACACTGAAGCTTTCTTT | CASSHVSGFMNTEAFF
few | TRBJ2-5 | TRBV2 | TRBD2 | TGTGCCAGCACCGAAGGACTAGCGGGGGGGCAAGTGAAGACCCAGTACTTC | CASTEGLAGGQVKTQYF
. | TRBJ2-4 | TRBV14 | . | TGTGCCAGCAGCCAAGATTCGGTCCCACTCATTCAGTACTTC | CASSQDSVPLIQYF
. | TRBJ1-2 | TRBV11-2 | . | TGTGCCAGCAGCTTAAAGGGGGGCTACACCTTC | CASSLKGGYTF
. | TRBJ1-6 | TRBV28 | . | TGTGCCAGCAGTTCGGGCTCCTATAATTCACCCCTCCACTTT | CASSSGSYNSPLHF
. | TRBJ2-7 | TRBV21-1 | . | TGTGCCAGCAGCGCTTACTCGAGGGTTTCCTACGAGCAGTACTTC | CASSAYSRVSYEQYF
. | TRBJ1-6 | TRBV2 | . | TGTGCCAGCACGATGAGCAGGGATCATTCACCCCTCCACTTT | CASTMSRDHSPLHF
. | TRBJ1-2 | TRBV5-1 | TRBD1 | TGCGCCAGCAGCCTCGACAGGGCTGGCTACACCTTC | CASSLDRAGYTF
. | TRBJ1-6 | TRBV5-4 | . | TGTGCCAGCAGCCCCGGACTGGGTTTGGGTTCACCCCTCCACTTT | CASSPGLGLGSPLHF
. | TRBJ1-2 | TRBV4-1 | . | TGCGCCAGCAGCCAACCTGGGCCCGATGAACACTCCTATGGCTACACCTTC | CASSQPGPDEHSYGYTF
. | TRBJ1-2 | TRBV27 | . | TGTGCCAGCAGCGCAAACCACAGGTCCCGTAACAACTATGGCTACACCTTC | CASSANHRSRNNYGYTF
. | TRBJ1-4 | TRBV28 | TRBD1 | TGTGCCAGCGGAACTCTAGGACAGGGGGCCGGAAAACTGTTTTTT | CASGTLGQGAGKLFF
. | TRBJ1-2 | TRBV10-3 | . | TGTGCCATCAGTGATGACAAAAGGTTGATTCATAACTATGGCTACACCTTC | CAISDDKRLIHNYGYTF
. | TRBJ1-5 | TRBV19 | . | TGTGCCAGTAGTGTCGACACTTCCCCCCCCCAGCCCCAGCATTTT | CASSVDTSPPQPQHF
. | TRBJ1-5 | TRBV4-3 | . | TGCGCCAGCAGCCAAGGTTATGGGCTGAGCAATCAGCCCCAGCATTTT | CASSQGYGLSNQPQHF
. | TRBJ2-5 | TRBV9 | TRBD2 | TGTGCCAGCAGCGTAGGCCTAGCGGGGGGTCAGAGAGAAGAGACCCAGTACTTC | CASSVGLAGGQREETQYF
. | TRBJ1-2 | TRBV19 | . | TGTGCCAGTAGTATGGGCCCGGTCTATGGCTACACCTTC | CASSMGPVYGYTF
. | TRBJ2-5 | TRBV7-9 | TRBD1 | TGTGCCAGCGGGGCAGGGGGCCGTCAAGAGACCCAGTACTTC | CASGAGGRQETQYF
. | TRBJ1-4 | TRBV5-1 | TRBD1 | TGCGCCAGCAGCAGTCCTGACAGGGGAGCTAATGAAAAACTGTTTTTT | CASSSPDRGANEKLFF
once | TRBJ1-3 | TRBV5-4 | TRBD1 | TGTGCCAGCAGCTTGAAGGGGGCACGTGGAAACACCATATATTTT | CASSLKGARGNTIYF
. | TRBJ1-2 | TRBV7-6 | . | TGTGCCAGCAGCCCTTGGGGGCGCGCTAACTATGGCTACACCTTC | CASSPWGRANYGYTF
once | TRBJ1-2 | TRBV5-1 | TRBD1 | TGCGCCAGCAGCTTGGCCTTGGGACAGGGTTCCCGATCCTATGGCTACACCTTC | CASSLALGQGSRSYGYTF
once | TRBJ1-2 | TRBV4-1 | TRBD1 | TGCGCCAGCAGCCACCGTCCCCGGGACAGCTATGGCTACACCTTC | CASSHRPRDSYGYTF
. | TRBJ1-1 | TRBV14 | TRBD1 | TGTGCCAGCAGCCCTACAGGGGTCACTGAAGCTTTCTTT | CASSPTGVTEAFF
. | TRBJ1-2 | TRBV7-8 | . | TGTGCCAGCAGCTTACCCGACAGTATCGGCTACACCTTC | CASSLPDSIGYTF
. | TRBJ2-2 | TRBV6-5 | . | TGTGCCAGCACGGGGGGCTTCGGGGAGCTGTTTTTT | CASTGGFGELFF
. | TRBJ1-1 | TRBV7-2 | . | TGTGCCAGCAGCCCCCTTAAAAAAGAAGCTTTCTTT | CASSPLKKEAFF
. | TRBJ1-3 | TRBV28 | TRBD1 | TGTGCCAGCAGTTTATGCTGGACAGGGGGACACTCTGGAAACACCATATATTTT | CASSLCWTGGHSGNTIYF
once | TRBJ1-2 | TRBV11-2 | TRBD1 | TGTGCCAGCAGCTTAGGGGCCAGGGGGACTAACTATGGCTACACCTTC | CASSLGARGTNYGYTF
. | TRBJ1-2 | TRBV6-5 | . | TGTGCCAGCAGACCCCTCCCCCGGGCTAACTATGGCTACACCTTC | CASRPLPRANYGYTF
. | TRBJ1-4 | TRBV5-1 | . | TGCGCCAGCAGCTTGGGCCCGAGCGTGGCTAATGAAAAACTGTTTTTT | CASSLGPSVANEKLFF
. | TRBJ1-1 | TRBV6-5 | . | TGTGCCAGCATGGTCAGGGGAATTACTGAAGCTTTCTTT | CASMVRGITEAFF
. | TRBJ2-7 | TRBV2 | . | TGTGCCAGCAGTGAACTCAACCTCACAGGGACCCCTTACTACGAGCAGTACTTC | CASSELNLTGTPYYEQYF
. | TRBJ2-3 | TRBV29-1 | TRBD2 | TGCAGCGTTATCGGGGGGGCGAGCACAGATACGCAGTATTTT | CSVIGGASTDTQYF
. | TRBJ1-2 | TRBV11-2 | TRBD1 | TGTGCCAGCAGCTTTGACAGGGTGTATAACTATGGCTACACCTTC | CASSFDRVYNYGYTF
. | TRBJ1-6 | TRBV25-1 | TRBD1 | TGTGCCAGCAGTGCGGGACAGGGCTATAATTCACCCCTCCACTTT | CASSAGQGYNSPLHF
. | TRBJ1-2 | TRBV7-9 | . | TGTGCCAGCACCGGGGGGAACTATGGCTACACCTTC | CASTGGNYGYTF
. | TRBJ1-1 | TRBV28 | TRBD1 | TGTGCCAGCAGTTTGGAACTCGCGGACCCGGGCAGGGACAGGGGGTACACTGAAGCTTTCTTT | CASSLELADPGRDRGYTEAFF
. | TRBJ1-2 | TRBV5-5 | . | TGTGCCAGCAGCTTGGCCAAGGCAGGAATGGGCTACACCTTC | CASSLAKAGMGYTF
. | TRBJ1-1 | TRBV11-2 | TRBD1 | TGTGCCAGCAGCGCCCCACAGGGGCACACTGAAGCTTTCTTT | CASSAPQGHTEAFF
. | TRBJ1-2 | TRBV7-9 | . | TGTGCCAGCAGCTCCTACAGGGACCGGGTGACCTATGGCTACACCTTC | CASSSYRDRVTYGYTF
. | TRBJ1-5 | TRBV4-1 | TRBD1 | TGCGCCAGCAGCCCCCAACCGGGACAGGAGTTCCCTCAGCCCCAGCATTTT | CASSPQPGQEFPQPQHF
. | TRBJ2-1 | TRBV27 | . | TGTGCCAGCAGTGCCCAGGGCCCGGGGGTCAATGAGCAGTTCTTC | CASSAQGPGVNEQFF
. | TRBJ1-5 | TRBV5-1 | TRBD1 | TGCGCCAGCAGCCCTGGGACAGCTAATCAGCCCCAGCATTTT | CASSPGTANQPQHF
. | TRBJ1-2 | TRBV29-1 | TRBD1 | TGCAGCGTTCACCGGGACAGGACGGGCTATGGCTACACCTTC | CSVHRDRTGYGYTF
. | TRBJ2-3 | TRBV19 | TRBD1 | TGTGCCAGTAGTCCGAGGACAGGGAGAGGGACAGATACGCAGTATTTT | CASSPRTGRGTDTQYF
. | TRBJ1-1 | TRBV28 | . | TGTGCCAGCAGTGCCGGCGGTCTTTTTTTT | CASSAGGLFF
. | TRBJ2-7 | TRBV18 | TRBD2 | TGTGCCAGCTCACCGGCACTAGCGGGGAAGCCCTACGAGCAGTACTTC | CASSPALAGKPYEQYF